These 5 T cell receptor beta chains share one sample of origin, sequenced in a study of human T cells and chemical hapten exposure. Time point meaning: patch test 1, 2 weeks after DPC sensitization. The treatment: therapeutic diphenylcyclopropenone sensitization with weekly scalp DPC. TCRdb processed the RACE reads anew with MiXCR; each CDR3 protein has one entry. The table includes around 300,000 distinct CDR3 sequences, around 7% detected once. The sequences come from whole blood, collected in connection with sensitization to the hapten diphenylcyclopropenone (DPC). These receptors all come from a young woman with alopecia areata. Some clones in this sample may be carry-over from other donors' samples.

This clonotype turned up a few times. CDR3 sequence (DNA): TGTGCCAGCAGCTTAGAGTCCGGGGGAGGCACCGGGGAGCTGTTTTTT. Translated: CASSLESGGGTGELFF. The chain employs TRBV7-6 and TRBJ2-2; the D gene is possibly TRBD2 (6 bases). Germline-derived CDR1 and CDR2 are SGHVS and FNYEAQ. Trimming stripped 1 base from V and 4 bases from J, with 13 bases between. This CDR3 spans 16 amino acids.

V usage is TRBV29-1 and J usage is TRBJ2-1; D is unresolved. From germline, CDR1 is SQVTM and CDR2 ANQGSEA. Trimming removed 2 bases at V and 6 bases at J, with 14 bases between. This CDR3 has 14 amino acids. CDR3 protein: CSVELSRPRNEQFF. The CDR3 DNA sequence: TGCAGCGTTGAACTTAGCAGGCCACGCAATGAGCAGTTCTTC.

This clonotype was counted between two and nine times. V usage is TRBV7-9 and J usage is TRBJ1-5; D call uncertain. Trimming took 5 bases from V and 3 from J, leaving 14 bases between them. Per the germline V gene, CDR1 is SEHNR and CDR2 is FQNEAQ (reference sequence). There are 15 residues in the CDR3. The CDR3 nucleotides are TGTGCCAGCAGCCAGGCAGGCCCTAACAATCAGCCCCAGCATTTT. Residues: CASSQAGPNNQPQHF.

In its sample, this clonotype was seen many times. The rearrangement joins TRBV29-1 to TRBJ2-4; a possible D gene is TRBD2 (5 bases). V lost 3 bases, J lost 3 bases, and 9 bases lay in between. Germline CDR1 is SQVTM and CDR2 is ANQGSEA. This CDR3 is built from 13 residues. The CDR3 DNA follows: TGCAGCGTTGAGGGGAGCAACAAAAACATTCAGTACTTC. Amino acids: CSVEGSNKNIQYF.

This clonotype was observed at least ten times. The chain has TRBV3-1 and TRBJ2-6; D ambiguous. The V and J ends lost 4 bases and 0 bases respectively, with 16 bases between them. Germline CDR1 LGHDT, CDR2 YNNKEL (reference sequence). CDR3 length: 18 residues. This CDR3 is CASSPRRRTFSGANVLTF. As DNA, the CDR3 is TGTGCCAGCAGCCCTAGACGGCGGACCTTCTCTGGGGCCAACGTCCTGACTTTC.